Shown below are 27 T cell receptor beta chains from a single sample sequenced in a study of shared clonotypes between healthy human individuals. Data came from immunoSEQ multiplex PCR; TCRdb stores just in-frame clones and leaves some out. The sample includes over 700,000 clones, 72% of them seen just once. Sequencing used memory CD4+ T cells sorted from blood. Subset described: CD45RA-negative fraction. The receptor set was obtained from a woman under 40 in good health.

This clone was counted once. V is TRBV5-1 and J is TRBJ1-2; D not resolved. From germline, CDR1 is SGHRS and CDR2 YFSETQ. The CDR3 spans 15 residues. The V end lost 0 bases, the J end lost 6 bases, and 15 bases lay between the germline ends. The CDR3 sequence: CASSLEMAQAHGYTF. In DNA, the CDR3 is TGCGCCAGCAGCTTGGAGATGGCCCAGGCTCATGGCTACACCTTC.

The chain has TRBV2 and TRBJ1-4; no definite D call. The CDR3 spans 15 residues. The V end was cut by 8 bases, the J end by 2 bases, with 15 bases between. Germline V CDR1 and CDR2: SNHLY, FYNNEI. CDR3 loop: CASRGRDWTNEKLFF. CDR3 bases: TGTGCCAGCCGAGGAAGGGATTGGACTAATGAAAAACTGTTTTTT.

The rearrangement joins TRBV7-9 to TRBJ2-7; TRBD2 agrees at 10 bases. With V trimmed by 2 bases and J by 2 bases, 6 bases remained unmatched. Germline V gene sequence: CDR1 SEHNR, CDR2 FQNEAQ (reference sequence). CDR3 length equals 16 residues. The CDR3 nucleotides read TGTGCCAGCAGCTTAAGGCGACTAGCGGGTACCTACGAGCAGTACTTC. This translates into CASSLRRLAGTYEQYF.

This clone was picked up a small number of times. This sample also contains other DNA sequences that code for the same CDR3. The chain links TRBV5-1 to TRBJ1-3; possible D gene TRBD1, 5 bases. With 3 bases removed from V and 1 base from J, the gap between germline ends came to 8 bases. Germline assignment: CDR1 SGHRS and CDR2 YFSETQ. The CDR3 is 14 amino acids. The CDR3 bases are TGCGCCAGCAGCTGGGGGACTTCTGGAAACACCATATATTTT. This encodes CASSWGTSGNTIYF.

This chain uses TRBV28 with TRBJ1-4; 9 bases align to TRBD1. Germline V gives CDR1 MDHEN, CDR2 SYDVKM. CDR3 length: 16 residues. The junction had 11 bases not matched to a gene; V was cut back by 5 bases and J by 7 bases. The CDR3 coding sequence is TGTGCCAGCAGTGTCCCGGGACAGGGTTTACGTGAAAAACTGTTTTTT. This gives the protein CASSVPGQGLREKLFF.

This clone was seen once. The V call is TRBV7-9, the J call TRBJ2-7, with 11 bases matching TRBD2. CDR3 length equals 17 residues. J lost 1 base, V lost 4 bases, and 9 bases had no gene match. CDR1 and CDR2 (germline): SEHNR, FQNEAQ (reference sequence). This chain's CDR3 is CASSSTLSSGRSYEQYF. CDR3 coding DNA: TGTGCCAGCAGCTCGACCTTATCTAGCGGGAGGTCCTACGAGCAGTACTTC.

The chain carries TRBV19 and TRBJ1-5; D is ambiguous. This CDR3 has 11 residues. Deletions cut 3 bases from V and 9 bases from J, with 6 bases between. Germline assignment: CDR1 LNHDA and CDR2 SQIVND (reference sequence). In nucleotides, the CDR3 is TGTGCCAGTAGTATCGCGGGGCCCCAGCATTTT. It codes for CASSIAGPQHF.

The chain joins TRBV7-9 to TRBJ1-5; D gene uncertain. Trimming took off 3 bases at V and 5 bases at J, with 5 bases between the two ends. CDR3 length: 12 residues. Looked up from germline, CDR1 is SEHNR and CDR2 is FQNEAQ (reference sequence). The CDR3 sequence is CASSFPDQPQHF. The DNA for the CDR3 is TGTGCCAGCAGCTTCCCCGATCAGCCCCAGCATTTT.

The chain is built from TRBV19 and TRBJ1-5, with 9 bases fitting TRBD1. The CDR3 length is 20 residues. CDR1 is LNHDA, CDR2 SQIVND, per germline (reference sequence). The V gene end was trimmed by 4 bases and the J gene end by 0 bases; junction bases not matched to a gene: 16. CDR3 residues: CASSNDLGTGRALSNQPQHF. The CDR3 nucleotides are TGTGCCAGTAGTAACGACCTCGGGACAGGGAGGGCGCTTAGCAATCAGCCCCAGCATTTT.

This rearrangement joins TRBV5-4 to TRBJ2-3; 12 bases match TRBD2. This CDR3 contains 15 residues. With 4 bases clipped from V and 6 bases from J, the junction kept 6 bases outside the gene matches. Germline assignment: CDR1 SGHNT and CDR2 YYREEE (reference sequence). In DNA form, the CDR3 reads TGTGCCAGCAGCAACGGACTAGCGGGATTCGATACGCAGTATTTT. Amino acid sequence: CASSNGLAGFDTQYF.

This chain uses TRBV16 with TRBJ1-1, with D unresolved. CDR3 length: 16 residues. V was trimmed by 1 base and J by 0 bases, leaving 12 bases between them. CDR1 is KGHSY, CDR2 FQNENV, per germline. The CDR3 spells CASSQYSNALNTEAFF. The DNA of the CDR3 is TGTGCCAGCAGCCAATACTCGAACGCATTGAACACTGAAGCTTTCTTT.

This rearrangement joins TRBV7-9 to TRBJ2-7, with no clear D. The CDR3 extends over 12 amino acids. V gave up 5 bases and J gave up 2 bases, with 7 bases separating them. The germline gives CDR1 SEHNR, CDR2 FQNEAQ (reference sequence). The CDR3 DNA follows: TGTGCCAGCAGCCCAACTACCTACGAGCAGTACTTC. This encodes CASSPTTYEQYF.

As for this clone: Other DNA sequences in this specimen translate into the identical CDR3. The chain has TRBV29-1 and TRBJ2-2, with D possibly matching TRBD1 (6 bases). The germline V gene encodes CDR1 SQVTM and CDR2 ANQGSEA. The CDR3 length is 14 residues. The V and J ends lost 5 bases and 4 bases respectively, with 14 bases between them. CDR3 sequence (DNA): TGCAGCGTTCAAAGGACAGCCTTCACCGGGGAGCTGTTTTTT. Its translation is CSVQRTAFTGELFF.

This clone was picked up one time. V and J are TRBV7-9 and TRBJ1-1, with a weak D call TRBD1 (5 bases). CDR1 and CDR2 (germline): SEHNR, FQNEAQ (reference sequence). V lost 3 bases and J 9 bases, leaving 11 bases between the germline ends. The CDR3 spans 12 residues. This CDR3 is CASSFRAGKAFF. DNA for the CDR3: TGTGCCAGCAGCTTTCGGGCAGGGAAAGCTTTCTTT. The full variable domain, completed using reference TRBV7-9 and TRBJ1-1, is DTGVSQNPRHKITKRGQNVTFRCDPISEHNRLYWYRQTLGQGPEFLTYFQNEAQLEKSRLLSDRFSAERPKGSFSTLEIQRTEQGDSAMYLCASSFRAGKAFFGQGTRLTVV.

The CDR3 nucleotides are TGTGCCTGGAGTTGGGAGGGAGACACCGGGGAGCTGTTTTTT. Translated, it gives CAWSWEGDTGELFF. The chain is built from TRBV30 and TRBJ2-2; 7 nucleotides line up with TRBD2. V shed 2 bases and J 3 bases; nucleotides not matched to a gene: 3. This CDR3 spans 14 amino acids. CDR1 and CDR2 from the germline V gene are GTSNPN and SVGIG (reference sequence).

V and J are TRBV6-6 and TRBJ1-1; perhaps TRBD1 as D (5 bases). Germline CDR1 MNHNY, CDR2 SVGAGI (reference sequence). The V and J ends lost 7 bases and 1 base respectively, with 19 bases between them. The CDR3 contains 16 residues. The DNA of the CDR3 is TGTGCCAGCATCCACTCCCGGGGACGCAGGAACACTGAAGCTTTCTTT. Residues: CASIHSRGRRNTEAFF.

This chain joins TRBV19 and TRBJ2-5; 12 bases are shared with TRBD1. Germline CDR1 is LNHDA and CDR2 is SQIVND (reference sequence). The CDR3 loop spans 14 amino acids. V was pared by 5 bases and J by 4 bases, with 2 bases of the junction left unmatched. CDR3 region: CASSPGQGAETQYF. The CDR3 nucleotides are TGTGCCAGTAGTCCGGGACAGGGGGCAGAGACCCAGTACTTC.

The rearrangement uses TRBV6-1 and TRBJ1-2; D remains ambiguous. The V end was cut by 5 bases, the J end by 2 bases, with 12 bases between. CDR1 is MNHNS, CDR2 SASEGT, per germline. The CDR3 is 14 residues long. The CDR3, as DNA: TGTGCCAGCAGTCGAGAATCCGCCAACTATGGCTACACCTTC. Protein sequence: CASSRESANYGYTF.

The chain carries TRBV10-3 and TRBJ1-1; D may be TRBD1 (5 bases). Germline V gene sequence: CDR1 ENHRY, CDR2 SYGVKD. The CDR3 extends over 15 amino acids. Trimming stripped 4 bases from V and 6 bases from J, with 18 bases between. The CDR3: CAISGHSGVIAEAFF. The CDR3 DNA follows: TGTGCCATCAGTGGGCATTCGGGGGTCATCGCTGAAGCTTTCTTT.

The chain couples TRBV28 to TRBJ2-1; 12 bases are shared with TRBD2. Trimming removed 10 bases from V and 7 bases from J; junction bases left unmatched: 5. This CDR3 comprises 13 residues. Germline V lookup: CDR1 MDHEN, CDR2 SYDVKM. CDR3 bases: TGTGCCACTGGACTAGCGGGGATGAATGAGCAGTTCTTC. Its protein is CATGLAGMNEQFF.

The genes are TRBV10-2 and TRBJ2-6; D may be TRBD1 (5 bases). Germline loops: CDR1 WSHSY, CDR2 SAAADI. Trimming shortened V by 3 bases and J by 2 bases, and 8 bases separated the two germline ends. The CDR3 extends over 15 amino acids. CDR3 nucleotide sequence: TGCGCCAGCAGTGATGTCAGGGCTGGGGCCAACGTCCTGACTTTC. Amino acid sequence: CASSDVRAGANVLTF.

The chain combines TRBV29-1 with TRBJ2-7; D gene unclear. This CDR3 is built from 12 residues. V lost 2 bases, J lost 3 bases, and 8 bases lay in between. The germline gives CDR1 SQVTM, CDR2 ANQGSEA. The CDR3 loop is CSVERRSYEQYF. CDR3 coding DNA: TGCAGCGTTGAACGGCGGAGCTACGAGCAGTACTTC.

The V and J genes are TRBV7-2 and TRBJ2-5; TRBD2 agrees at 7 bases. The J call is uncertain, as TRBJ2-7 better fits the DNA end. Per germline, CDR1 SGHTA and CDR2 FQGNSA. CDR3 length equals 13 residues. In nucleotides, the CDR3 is TGTGCCAGCAGCTACACTAGCGACTACGAGCAGTACTTC. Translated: CASSYTSDYEQYF.

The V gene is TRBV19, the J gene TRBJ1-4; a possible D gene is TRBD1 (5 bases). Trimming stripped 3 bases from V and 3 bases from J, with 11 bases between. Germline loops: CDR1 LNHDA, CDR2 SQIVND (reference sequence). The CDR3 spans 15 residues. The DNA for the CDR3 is TGTGCCAGTAGTATCAAGAGACAGCCTAATGAAAAACTGTTTTTT. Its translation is CASSIKRQPNEKLFF.

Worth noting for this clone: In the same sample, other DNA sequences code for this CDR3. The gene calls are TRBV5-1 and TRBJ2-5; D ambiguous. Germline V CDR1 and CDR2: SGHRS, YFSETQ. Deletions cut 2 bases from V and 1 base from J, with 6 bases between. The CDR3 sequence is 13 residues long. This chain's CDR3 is CASSFQAQETQYF. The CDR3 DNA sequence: TGCGCCAGCAGCTTCCAGGCCCAAGAGACCCAGTACTTC.

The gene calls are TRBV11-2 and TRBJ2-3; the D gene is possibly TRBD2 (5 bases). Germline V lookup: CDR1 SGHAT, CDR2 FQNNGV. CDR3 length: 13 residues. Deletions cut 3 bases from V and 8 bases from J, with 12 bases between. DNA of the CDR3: TGTGCCAGCAGCTTGGATCATGCGGGTACGCAGTATTTT. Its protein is CASSLDHAGTQYF.

CDR3 sequence: CASSKGPRADTQYF. The CDR3 DNA sequence: TGTGCCAGCAGTAAGGGACCCAGGGCAGATACGCAGTATTTT. The J gene is TRBJ2-3, the V gene TRBV28; D may be TRBD1 or TRBD2 (5 bases each). V lost 5 bases, J lost 4 bases, and 13 bases lay in between. CDR1 is MDHEN, CDR2 SYDVKM, per germline. The CDR3 has 14 residues.